The rows below give T cell receptor beta chains drawn from one sample of a study of blood T cell repertoires in COVID-19. Data came from immunoSEQ multiplex PCR; TCRdb stores just in-frame clones and leaves some out. Counted here are roughly 100,000 clones, nearly 90% occurring once; the ten biggest clones make up roughly 5.4%. The source material was peripheral blood. These receptors were taken from a woman older than 75 with active COVID-19. The CDR3 runs from the conserved cysteine through the conserved F or W. A D gene is named only where the DNA matches it firmly. Rows may omit the clone size; those that give it use once, few, many or a size class.

v_call: TRBV12-3/TRBV12-4; clone_size: -; j_call: TRBJ2-7; d_call: -; cdr3_aa: CASMVSGGREQYF; cdr3_nt: TGTGCCAGCATGGTATCAGGGGGGAGAGAGCAGTACTTC
v_call: TRBV20-1; clone_size: -; j_call: TRBJ2-5; d_call: -; cdr3_aa: CSATPGETQYF; cdr3_nt: TGCAGTGCTACCCCAGGAGAGACCCAGTACTTC
v_call: TRBV28; clone_size: -; j_call: TRBJ2-2; d_call: TRBD2; cdr3_aa: CASRISGSRLNDGELFF; cdr3_nt: TGTGCCAGCAGAATTAGCGGGAGTCGACTAAACGACGGGGAGCTGTTTTTT
v_call: TRBV5-1; clone_size: -; j_call: TRBJ1-3; d_call: -; cdr3_aa: CASSLAERSSGNTIYF; cdr3_nt: TGCGCCAGCAGCTTGGCCGAACGCAGCTCTGGAAACACCATATATTTT
v_call: TRBV4-3; clone_size: -; j_call: TRBJ1-2; d_call: -; cdr3_aa: CASSQDRTVGYGYTF; cdr3_nt: TGCGCCAGCAGCCAAGATAGGACAGTGGGCTATGGCTACACCTTC
v_call: TRBV28; clone_size: -; j_call: TRBJ2-1; d_call: -; cdr3_aa: CASSPAAGWGEQFF; cdr3_nt: TGTGCCAGCAGTCCTGCGGCGGGGTGGGGGGAGCAGTTCTTC
v_call: TRBV10-3; clone_size: -; j_call: TRBJ1-5; d_call: -; cdr3_aa: CAISETIGTPSNQPQHF; cdr3_nt: TGTGCCATCAGTGAGACAATCGGGACTCCGAGCAATCAGCCCCAGCATTTT
v_call: TRBV7-2; clone_size: -; j_call: TRBJ2-7; d_call: TRBD2; cdr3_aa: CASSAVAGGNYEQYF; cdr3_nt: TGTGCCAGCAGCGCAGTAGCGGGAGGTAACTACGAGCAGTACTTC
v_call: TRBV6-5; clone_size: -; j_call: TRBJ2-7; d_call: -; cdr3_aa: CASSPSRAYEQYF; cdr3_nt: TGTGCCAGCAGCCCCTCGCGGGCCTACGAGCAGTACTTC
v_call: TRBV7-3; clone_size: -; j_call: TRBJ1-3; d_call: TRBD1; cdr3_aa: CASSPTGTGGGNTIYF; cdr3_nt: TGTGCCAGCAGTCCAACCGGGACAGGGGGAGGAAACACCATATATTTT
v_call: TRBV15; clone_size: -; j_call: TRBJ1-5; d_call: TRBD1; cdr3_aa: CATSADRGNQPQHF; cdr3_nt: TGTGCCACCAGCGCCGACAGGGGCAATCAGCCCCAGCATTTT
v_call: TRBV29-1; clone_size: -; j_call: TRBJ2-7; d_call: -; cdr3_aa: CSVGGPGAASYEQYF; cdr3_nt: TGCAGCGTTGGGGGCCCAGGGGCGGCCTCCTACGAGCAGTACTTC
v_call: TRBV6-2/TRBV6-3; clone_size: -; j_call: TRBJ2-7; d_call: TRBD2; cdr3_aa: CASSRGGPYEQYF; cdr3_nt: TGTGCCAGCAGTCGCGGGGGACCCTACGAGCAGTACTTC
v_call: TRBV4-3; clone_size: -; j_call: TRBJ2-3; d_call: TRBD2; cdr3_aa: CASSQDGLAGDTQYF; cdr3_nt: TGCGCCAGCAGCCAAGACGGTCTAGCGGGCGATACGCAGTATTTT
v_call: TRBV24-1; clone_size: -; j_call: TRBJ2-5; d_call: -; cdr3_aa: CATSDSRPQETQYF; cdr3_nt: TGTGCCACCAGTGATTCCAGGCCCCAAGAGACCCAGTACTTC
v_call: TRBV3-1/TRBV3-2; clone_size: -; j_call: TRBJ1-1; d_call: -; cdr3_aa: CASSQPTGGEAFF; cdr3_nt: TGTGCCAGCAGCCAACCGACAGGCGGTGAAGCTTTCTTT
v_call: TRBV2; clone_size: -; j_call: TRBJ1-2; d_call: -; cdr3_aa: CASTRRQGPNGYTF; cdr3_nt: TGTGCCAGCACGCGCCGCCAGGGCCCTAATGGCTACACCTTC
v_call: TRBV6-4; clone_size: -; j_call: TRBJ1-2; d_call: TRBD1; cdr3_aa: CASSPDRGVYGYTF; cdr3_nt: TGTGCCAGCAGTCCTGACAGGGGGGTCTATGGCTACACCTTC
v_call: TRBV7-9; clone_size: many; j_call: TRBJ1-6; d_call: -; cdr3_aa: CASSPATGFPLHF; cdr3_nt: TGTGCCAGCAGCCCCGCGACAGGATTCCCCCTCCACTTT
v_call: TRBV6-2/TRBV6-3; clone_size: -; j_call: TRBJ1-4; d_call: TRBD1; cdr3_aa: CASSYLGQANEKLFF; cdr3_nt: TGTGCCAGCAGTTACTTGGGACAGGCAAATGAAAAACTGTTTTTT
v_call: TRBV30; clone_size: -; j_call: TRBJ1-2; d_call: -; cdr3_aa: CAWSRWQGYGYTF; cdr3_nt: TGTGCCTGGAGCCGGTGGCAGGGCTATGGCTACACCTTC
v_call: TRBV5-8; clone_size: -; j_call: TRBJ2-1; d_call: TRBD2; cdr3_aa: CASSLGGLAWGEQFF; cdr3_nt: TGTGCCAGCAGCTTGGGGGGACTAGCTTGGGGTGAGCAGTTCTTC
v_call: TRBV9; clone_size: -; j_call: TRBJ1-3; d_call: TRBD1; cdr3_aa: CASSVSGQGAITIYF; cdr3_nt: TGTGCCAGCAGCGTATCGGGACAGGGGGCAATCACCATATATTTT
v_call: TRBV4-1; clone_size: -; j_call: TRBJ2-3; d_call: -; cdr3_aa: CASSQGRGNTDTQYF; cdr3_nt: TGCGCCAGCAGCCAAGGCCGAGGAAACACAGATACGCAGTATTTT
v_call: TRBV10-3; clone_size: -; j_call: TRBJ1-6; d_call: -; cdr3_aa: CAISTYRVLTFAYNSPLHF; cdr3_nt: TGTGCCATCAGTACTTACAGGGTCCTCACCTTTGCCTATAATTCACCCCTCCACTTT
v_call: TRBV18; clone_size: -; j_call: TRBJ2-5; d_call: -; cdr3_aa: CASSPLRQGVQETQYF; cdr3_nt: TGTGCCAGCTCACCACTACGACAAGGGGTCCAAGAGACCCAGTACTTC
v_call: TRBV5-1; clone_size: -; j_call: TRBJ2-2; d_call: TRBD2; cdr3_aa: CASSFIAGVTGELFF; cdr3_nt: TGCGCCAGCAGCTTCATCGCGGGAGTCACCGGGGAGCTGTTTTTT
v_call: TRBV9; clone_size: -; j_call: TRBJ2-1; d_call: TRBD2; cdr3_aa: CASSFPGGTYNEQFF; cdr3_nt: TGTGCCAGCAGCTTCCCGGGAGGCACCTACAATGAGCAGTTCTTC
v_call: TRBV19; clone_size: -; j_call: TRBJ2-2; d_call: TRBD2; cdr3_aa: CASSMGGLGTGELFF; cdr3_nt: TGTGCCAGTAGTATGGGAGGGCTCGGCACCGGGGAGCTGTTTTTT
v_call: TRBV7-9; clone_size: -; j_call: TRBJ2-7; d_call: -; cdr3_aa: CASSPGVEQYF; cdr3_nt: TGTGCCAGCAGCCCAGGGGTTGAGCAGTACTTC
v_call: TRBV11-2; clone_size: -; j_call: TRBJ2-3; d_call: -; cdr3_aa: CASSLERSDTQYF; cdr3_nt: TGTGCCAGCAGCTTAGAGAGGTCAGATACGCAGTATTTT
v_call: TRBV7-2; clone_size: -; j_call: TRBJ2-3; d_call: -; cdr3_aa: CASCKQDLGTDTQYF; cdr3_nt: TGTGCCAGCTGTAAACAGGACCTGGGCACAGATACGCAGTATTTT
v_call: TRBV4-3; clone_size: -; j_call: TRBJ2-1; d_call: -; cdr3_aa: CASSQTGYNEQFF; cdr3_nt: TGCGCCAGCAGCCAGACGGGCTACAATGAGCAGTTCTTC
v_call: TRBV10-3; clone_size: few; j_call: TRBJ2-5; d_call: -; cdr3_aa: CAISESGGVGQETQYF; cdr3_nt: TGTGCCATCAGTGAGTCGGGGGGAGTGGGGCAAGAGACCCAGTACTTC
v_call: TRBV28; clone_size: -; j_call: TRBJ2-3; d_call: TRBD1; cdr3_aa: CASSSRGRSDTQYF; cdr3_nt: TGTGCCAGCAGTTCTAGGGGGCGCTCAGATACGCAGTATTTT
v_call: TRBV4-2; clone_size: -; j_call: TRBJ2-3; d_call: TRBD2; cdr3_aa: CASSPLRLAGTGTQYF; cdr3_nt: TGTGCCAGCAGCCCCCTTAGACTAGCGGGCACAGGTACGCAGTATTTT
v_call: TRBV18; clone_size: -; j_call: TRBJ2-3; d_call: -; cdr3_aa: CASSPGTDASTDTQYF; cdr3_nt: TGTGCCAGCTCACCCGGGACTGACGCTAGCACAGATACGCAGTATTTT
v_call: TRBV12-3/TRBV12-4; clone_size: -; j_call: TRBJ1-1; d_call: -; cdr3_aa: CASSSRYRDEAFF; cdr3_nt: TGTGCCAGCAGTTCCCGGTACAGGGATGAGGCTTTCTTT
v_call: TRBV7-9; clone_size: -; j_call: TRBJ1-4; d_call: -; cdr3_aa: CASSLSLTNEKLFF; cdr3_nt: TGTGCCAGCAGCTTATCACTGACTAATGAAAAACTGTTTTTT
v_call: TRBV18; clone_size: -; j_call: TRBJ2-7; d_call: TRBD1; cdr3_aa: CASSPDRSEEQYF; cdr3_nt: TGTGCCAGCTCACCGGACAGGTCTGAGGAGCAGTACTTC
v_call: TRBV11-3; clone_size: -; j_call: TRBJ2-7; d_call: TRBD2; cdr3_aa: CASSSQRDYEQYF; cdr3_nt: TGTGCCAGCAGTTCCCAGCGGGACTACGAGCAGTACTTC
v_call: TRBV7-3; clone_size: -; j_call: TRBJ2-1; d_call: -; cdr3_aa: CASSWRGGEQFF; cdr3_nt: TGTGCCAGCAGCTGGAGGGGAGGTGAGCAGTTCTTC
v_call: TRBV16; clone_size: -; j_call: TRBJ2-4; d_call: -; cdr3_aa: CASSQYPGNSAKNIQYF; cdr3_nt: TGTGCCAGCAGCCAATATCCAGGGAATTCTGCCAAAAACATTCAGTACTTC
v_call: TRBV19; clone_size: -; j_call: TRBJ1-5; d_call: TRBD1; cdr3_aa: CASSLLGQGRYQPQHF; cdr3_nt: TGTGCCAGTAGTTTACTCGGACAGGGTAGATATCAGCCCCAGCATTTT
v_call: TRBV18; clone_size: -; j_call: TRBJ2-7; d_call: TRBD1; cdr3_aa: CASSPGDSSYEQYF; cdr3_nt: TGTGCCAGCTCACCAGGGGACAGCTCCTACGAGCAGTACTTC
v_call: TRBV2; clone_size: -; j_call: TRBJ1-3; d_call: -; cdr3_aa: CASAFSGNTIYF; cdr3_nt: TGTGCCAGCGCGTTCTCTGGAAACACCATATATTTT
v_call: TRBV7-9; clone_size: -; j_call: TRBJ1-4; d_call: -; cdr3_aa: CASSLAELSANEKLFF; cdr3_nt: TGTGCCAGCAGCTTAGCGGAGCTTTCAGCTAATGAAAAACTGTTTTTT
v_call: TRBV29-1; clone_size: -; j_call: TRBJ2-1; d_call: TRBD1; cdr3_aa: CSVVPGQGYNEQFF; cdr3_nt: TGCAGCGTGGTACCGGGACAGGGATACAATGAGCAGTTCTTC
v_call: TRBV9; clone_size: -; j_call: TRBJ2-5; d_call: TRBD2; cdr3_aa: CASSPRGAGGGETQYF; cdr3_nt: TGTGCCAGCAGCCCGCGTGGAGCGGGAGGGGGAGAGACCCAGTACTTC
v_call: TRBV7-9; clone_size: -; j_call: TRBJ2-1; d_call: TRBD2; cdr3_aa: CASSTIRASGTYNEQFF; cdr3_nt: TGTGCCAGCAGCACAATCAGGGCTAGCGGTACCTACAATGAGCAGTTCTTC